This is a list of T cell receptor beta chains from one sample in a study of cytotoxic CD8 clonotypes in ibrutinib-treated CLL. Clones were sequenced by immunoSEQ multiplex PCR, and TCRdb holds only the in-frame ones, with some missing. Of about 330,000 clones listed, roughly 71% are singletons. Sequencing used PBMCs, obtained after 36 months of ibrutinib treatment. The source is a human donor with chronic lymphocytic leukemia. The CDR3 runs from the conserved cysteine through the conserved F or W. A D gene is named only where the DNA matches it firmly. The listing skips clone size in some rows; elsewhere it reads once, few, many or a size class.

TRBJ2-2	.	.	TRBV5-1	CASIGITGELFF	TGCGCCAGCATAGGGATCACCGGGGAGCTGTTTTTT
TRBJ1-5	.	.	TRBV5-3	CARSSAQFNQPQHF	TGTGCCAGAAGCTCGGCCCAGTTCAATCAGCCCCAGCATTTT
TRBJ2-1	few	TRBD2	TRBV9	CASSVGSGSYEQFF	TGTGCCAGCAGCGTAGGAAGCGGGAGTTATGAGCAGTTCTTC
TRBJ2-1	.	TRBD2	TRBV15	CATSRSSAGGPRGEQFF	TGTGCCACCAGCAGGTCTTCGGCGGGAGGCCCCAGGGGTGAGCAGTTCTTC
TRBJ2-2	.	TRBD2	TRBV9	CANWTSDLPGELFF	TGTGCCAACTGGACTAGCGATTTGCCCGGGGAGCTGTTTTTT
TRBJ1-6	.	TRBD1	TRBV9	CASSFTGTGGGSPLHF	TGTGCCAGCAGCTTCACCGGGACAGGGGGGGGTTCACCCCTCCACTTT
TRBJ2-1	.	.	TRBV19	CASSIAGSAYNEQFF	TGTGCCAGTAGTATAGCAGGGAGCGCCTACAATGAGCAGTTCTTC
TRBJ1-2	.	TRBD1	TRBV2	CAGDRDRIDGYTF	TGTGCCGGCGACCGGGACAGAATCGATGGCTACACCTTC
TRBJ2-3	.	TRBD2	TRBV5-5	CASSPPGGDTQYF	TGTGCCAGCAGCCCACCGGGGGGAGATACGCAGTATTTT
TRBJ2-7	.	TRBD2	TRBV28	CASSPFLGTSGTYEQYF	TGTGCCAGCAGTCCATTCCTCGGGACTAGCGGTACCTACGAGCAGTACTTC
TRBJ2-3	.	.	TRBV9	CASALGGSGNTQYF	TGTGCCAGCGCCCTAGGGGGGAGCGGAAATACGCAGTATTTT
TRBJ2-1	.	.	TRBV11-2	CASSRTGRLYNEQFF	TGTGCCAGCAGTCGTACAGGGCGCCTTTACAATGAGCAGTTCTTC
TRBJ2-2	.	.	TRBV28	CASSLSGNIGELFF	TGTGCCAGCAGTTTATCCGGCAATATCGGGGAGCTGTTTTTT
TRBJ1-5	few	.	TRBV19	CASRPQGGNQPQHF	TGTGCCAGTAGACCACAGGGTGGAAATCAGCCCCAGCATTTT
TRBJ2-1	.	TRBD1	TRBV27	CASSRPGQGFINEQFF	TGTGCCAGCAGTCGCCCGGGACAGGGGTTTATAAATGAGCAGTTCTTC
TRBJ1-1	.	.	TRBV5-6	CASSLSEVNAFF	TGTGCCAGCAGCTTGTCGGAGGTTAATGCTTTCTTT
TRBJ2-5	.	.	TRBV9	CASSPGQKSETQYF	TGTGCCAGCAGCCCCGGACAGAAGAGCGAGACCCAGTACTTC
TRBJ2-7	once	TRBD1	TRBV2	CASSDRTGGAYEQYF	TGTGCCAGCAGTGATAGGACAGGGGGCGCCTACGAGCAGTACTTC
TRBJ2-7	.	TRBD2	TRBV7-6	CASSPRGREKSYEQYF	TGTGCCAGCAGCCCCCGGGGGAGGGAGAAATCCTACGAGCAGTACTTC
TRBJ2-7	.	TRBD1	TRBV2	CASSPDRANEQYF	TGTGCCAGCAGTCCAGACAGGGCGAACGAGCAGTACTTC
TRBJ2-2	.	TRBD2	TRBV6-5	CASRGVAVGGELFF	TGTGCCAGCCGGGGGGTGGCGGTCGGCGGGGAGCTGTTTTTT
TRBJ2-3	.	.	TRBV5-1	CASSLETETDTQYF	TGCGCCAGCAGCCTGGAGACAGAAACAGATACGCAGTATTTT
TRBJ1-5	.	TRBD1	TRBV2	CASRADRAGQPQHF	TGTGCCAGCAGAGCGGACAGGGCAGGTCAGCCCCAGCATTTT
TRBJ2-3	.	.	TRBV30	CASERKGTDTQYF	TGTGCCTCGGAGCGGAAAGGCACAGATACGCAGTATTTT
TRBJ1-1	.	TRBD1	TRBV29-1	CSVVTTRGKNTEAFF	TGCAGCGTTGTCACCACCAGGGGGAAGAACACTGAAGCTTTCTTT
TRBJ2-3	.	.	TRBV9	CASSVAGGATSTDTQYF	TGTGCCAGCAGCGTAGCTGGAGGGGCAACGAGCACAGATACGCAGTATTTT
TRBJ1-2	.	TRBD1	TRBV5-4	CASSVQGIGYGYTF	TGTGCCAGCAGCGTACAGGGGATTGGATATGGCTACACCTTC
TRBJ1-1	.	.	TRBV19	CASSMRTGTEAFF	TGTGCCAGTAGTATGAGGACGGGCACTGAAGCTTTCTTT